Reported below is one T cell receptor (beta chain). V shed 7 bases, J shed 7 bases, and the junction held 9 bases outside the gene matches. Germline assignment: CDR1 MDHEN and CDR2 SYDVKM. The CDR3 is 14 residues long. These data come from a study of T cell repertoires in ileal Crohn's disease. The assay was immunoSEQ multiplex PCR, and TCRdb's table has in-frame clones only and misses some. Of nearly 5,000 clones detected, roughly four fifths appear once; the ten largest clones hold 10% to 15%. The chain carries TRBV28 and TRBJ1-3, with TRBD1 matching over 8 bases. The receptor was isolated from an adult with Crohn's disease. The sequenced material came from ileal tissue. The CDR3 DNA reads as TGTGCCAGCAAGTATCAGGGGGCAGGGAACACCATATATTTT. It specifies CASKYQGAGNTIYF.